The 18 T cell receptor beta chains given below trace back to one sample, sequenced in a study of monozygotic twins with inflammatory bowel disease. TCRdb reprocessed the 5' RACE reads, with one entry per CDR3 protein and no DNA. Its table lists some 400,000 distinct CDR3 sequences. Sequenced input: blood. Receptor source: a human donor with ulcerative colitis or Crohn's disease, or a healthy co-twin of an affected twin (not recorded which).

The chain has TRBV6-6 and TRBJ2-2; lacking DNA, the TRBD2 call made by TCRdb goes unchecked. The CDR3 runs to 11 residues. CDR1 is MNHNY and CDR2 is SVGAGI in the germline V gene (reference sequence). CDR3 sequence: CASTAVRELFF.

V gene TRBV12-3 or TRBV12-4 combines with J gene TRBJ2-5. The CDR3 runs 15 residues. The CDR3 reads CASSLAGSLGETQYF.

The chain joins TRBV7-2 to TRBJ2-3. This CDR3 comprises 15 residues. Germline V CDR1 and CDR2: SGHTA, FQGNSA. CDR3 loop: CASSFSPESTDTQYF.

The V and J genes are TRBV5-1 and TRBJ2-2. CDR3 length: 15 residues. The germline gives CDR1 SGHRS, CDR2 YFSETQ. This CDR3 is CASSLRRTNTGELFF.

The chain recombines TRBV11-2 with TRBJ2-2; TCRdb's D call of TRBD1 is untestable without DNA. Germline V CDR1 and CDR2: SGHAT, FQNNGV. This CDR3 is 20 amino acids long. CDR3: CASSLPRTGQARKNTGELFF.

J is TRBJ1-1 and V is TRBV5-1. This CDR3 region has 16 residues. Germline CDR1 is SGHRS and CDR2 is YFSETQ. The CDR3 loop is CASTLGGISMNTEAFF.

The CDR3 is CASSQVLGAGAGGYNEQFF. The rearrangement joins TRBV4-3 to TRBJ2-1; the TRBD2 assignment by TCRdb is unverifiable without DNA. From germline, CDR1 is LGHNA and CDR2 YSLEER. CDR3 length: 19 amino acids.

The CDR3 region is CASRSLSGNEQFF. The genes are TRBV19 and TRBJ2-1; TCRdb reports TRBD1, a call that lacks DNA to check it against. The length of the CDR3 is 13 residues. Germline CDR1 reads LNHDA; CDR2 reads SQIVND (reference sequence). Supplemented by reference TRBV19 and TRBJ2-1, the full variable domain reads DGGITQSPKYLFRKEGQNVTLSCEQNLNHDAMYWYRQDPGQGLRLIYYSQIVNDFQKGDIAEGYSVSREKKESFPLTVTSAQKNPTAFYLCASRSLSGNEQFFGPGTRLTVL.

The J gene is TRBJ1-1, the V gene TRBV20-1. Germline V gene data show CDR1 as DFQATT and CDR2 as SNEGSKA (reference sequence). The CDR3 is 13 amino acids. The CDR3 is CSASADRNTEAFF.

This chain connects TRBV12-3 or TRBV12-4 to TRBJ2-7; TCRdb names TRBD1, which stays unverified in the absence of DNA. The CDR3 is 14 amino acids. The CDR3 sequence: CASSLGQFSYEQYF.

The gene calls are TRBV7-2 and TRBJ2-1; lacking DNA, the TRBD2 call made by TCRdb goes unchecked. Germline-derived CDR1 and CDR2 are SGHTA and FQGNSA. This CDR3 spans 16 amino acids. This chain's CDR3 is CASINPGLAGGGEQFF.

V gene TRBV19 combines with J gene TRBJ2-3. Germline values: CDR1 LNHDA, CDR2 SQIVND (reference sequence). This CDR3 region has 16 residues. The CDR3 sequence is CASSPFVGVSTDTQYF.

This sequence joins TRBV12-3 or TRBV12-4 and TRBJ1-4; TCRdb indicates TRBD1, and absent DNA this call remains unverified. This CDR3 has 16 amino acids. CDR3 amino acids: CASSLGPPGFNEKLFF.

The CDR3 sequence: CASSPRVGGLPPYNEQFF. The rearrangement links TRBV11-1 to TRBJ2-1; TCRdb picks TRBD1, but there is no DNA to check that call. CDR3 length equals 18 residues. Germline assignment: CDR1 SGHAT and CDR2 FQDESV (reference sequence).

The gene calls are TRBV20-1 and TRBJ2-1; TCRdb names TRBD1, which stays unverified in the absence of DNA. The CDR3 spans 18 residues. The germline V gene encodes CDR1 DFQATT and CDR2 SNEGSKA (reference sequence). CDR3 protein: CSARDPSGGPTRNNEQFF.

The V gene is TRBV5-1, the J gene TRBJ2-7. The germline V gene encodes CDR1 SGHRS and CDR2 YFSETQ. CDR3 length equals 15 residues. The CDR3 here is CASSLSTVIGYEQYF. Complete variable domain (other parts from reference TRBV5-1 and TRBJ2-7): KAGVTQTPRYLIKTRGQQVTLSCSPISGHRSVSWYQQTPGQGLQFLFEYFSETQRNKGNFPGRFSGRQFSNSRSEMNVSTLELGDSALYLCASSLSTVIGYEQYFGPGTRLTVT.

The genes are TRBV5-1 and TRBJ2-1; TCRdb indicates TRBD1, and absent DNA this call remains unverified. This CDR3 spans 13 amino acids. CDR1 is SGHRS, CDR2 YFSETQ, per germline. This CDR3 reads CASSSTGGIEQFF.

The chain joins TRBV7-2 to TRBJ2-3; TCRdb outputs TRBD2, but without DNA this stays unchecked. Germline assignment: CDR1 SGHTA and CDR2 FQGNSA. The CDR3 has 13 residues. The CDR3 is CASSSRGTDTQYF.